This is a list of T cell receptor beta chains from one sample in a study of T cell repertoires in aging, cancer and after chemotherapy. TCRdb used MiXCR to reprocess the multiplex PCR reads, holding one entry per CDR3 protein. The sample lists 9,000 to 13,000 distinct CDR3 sequences, approximately 29% occurring once. Sequencing input: blood. The receptors stem from a human donor in good health. The donor label of this sample is uncertain. Both conserved end residues are part of each CDR3. The order of the fields is J gene, D gene, clone size, V gene, CDR3 protein, CDR3 DNA. A D gene is named only where the DNA matches it firmly. Size tells how often a clone was seen (once, few, many) or the class of an expanded clone, and some rows leave it out.

J gene: TRBJ1-4; D gene: NA; clone size: NA; V gene: TRBV18; CDR3 protein: CASSRIRTNEKLFF; CDR3 DNA: TGTGCCAGCTCCCGAATAAGGACTAATGAAAAACTGTTTTTT
J gene: TRBJ2-5; D gene: NA; clone size: medium-sized; V gene: TRBV7-6; CDR3 protein: CASSLGAGGETQYF; CDR3 DNA: TGTGCCAGCAGCTTAGGGGCTGGAGGTGAGACCCAGTACTTC
J gene: TRBJ2-3; D gene: TRBD2; clone size: NA; V gene: TRBV29-1; CDR3 protein: CSVGGGVGTDTQYF; CDR3 DNA: TGCAGCGTTGGGGGGGGTGTGGGCACAGATACGCAGTATTTT
J gene: TRBJ1-2; D gene: NA; clone size: few; V gene: TRBV12-3/TRBV12-4; CDR3 protein: CASSSGLKANYGYTF; CDR3 DNA: TGTGCCAGCAGTTCTGGACTTAAAGCTAACTATGGCTACACCTTC
J gene: TRBJ2-1; D gene: TRBD2; clone size: medium-sized; V gene: TRBV29-1; CDR3 protein: CSVVTSGDWNEQFF; CDR3 DNA: TGCAGCGTTGTGACTAGCGGGGATTGGAATGAGCAGTTCTTC
J gene: TRBJ2-1; D gene: NA; clone size: medium-sized; V gene: TRBV15; CDR3 protein: CATSAPITSHEQFF; CDR3 DNA: TGTGCCACCAGCGCCCCCATTACTAGTCATGAGCAGTTCTTC
J gene: TRBJ2-5; D gene: NA; clone size: NA; V gene: TRBV7-9; CDR3 protein: CASSSVPQETQYF; CDR3 DNA: TGTGCCAGCAGCTCGGTCCCGCAAGAGACCCAGTACTTC
J gene: TRBJ1-5; D gene: NA; clone size: NA; V gene: TRBV30; CDR3 protein: CAWSPDGANQPQHF; CDR3 DNA: TGTGCCTGGAGCCCGGACGGGGCGAATCAGCCCCAGCATTTT
J gene: TRBJ2-5; D gene: TRBD1; clone size: NA; V gene: TRBV12-3/TRBV12-4; CDR3 protein: CASSIQGDETQYF; CDR3 DNA: TGTGCCAGCAGCATACAGGGGGACGAGACCCAGTACTTC
J gene: TRBJ2-7; D gene: NA; clone size: NA; V gene: TRBV5-1; CDR3 protein: CASSLWGFSYEQYF; CDR3 DNA: TGCGCCAGCAGCTTGTGGGGGTTCTCCTACGAGCAGTACTTC
J gene: TRBJ2-3; D gene: NA; clone size: NA; V gene: TRBV7-2; CDR3 protein: CASSFSGATDTQYF; CDR3 DNA: TGTGCCAGCAGCTTTTCCGGCGCCACAGATACGCAGTATTTT
J gene: TRBJ2-7; D gene: NA; clone size: NA; V gene: TRBV6-2/TRBV6-3; CDR3 protein: CASSSRREQYF; CDR3 DNA: TGTGCCAGCAGTTCCAGGCGCGAGCAGTACTTC
J gene: TRBJ2-7; D gene: NA; clone size: medium-sized; V gene: TRBV6-6; CDR3 protein: CASSYVGRYEQYF; CDR3 DNA: TGTGCCAGCAGTTACGTCGGTCGCTACGAGCAGTACTTC
J gene: TRBJ2-7; D gene: NA; clone size: few; V gene: TRBV15; CDR3 protein: CATSREGSSRRQEAYEQYF; CDR3 DNA: TGTGCCACCAGCAGAGAGGGGTCTTCCCGGCGACAGGAGGCCTACGAGCAGTACTTC
J gene: TRBJ2-7; D gene: TRBD1; clone size: few; V gene: TRBV4-2; CDR3 protein: CASSRGQGVSYEQYF; CDR3 DNA: TGTGCCAGCAGCAGAGGACAGGGAGTCTCCTACGAGCAGTACTTC
J gene: TRBJ1-2; D gene: TRBD1; clone size: NA; V gene: TRBV6-4; CDR3 protein: CASRDTGGGYGYTF; CDR3 DNA: TGTGCCAGCAGGGACACAGGGGGCGGCTATGGCTACACCTTC
J gene: TRBJ1-2; D gene: NA; clone size: few; V gene: TRBV6-5; CDR3 protein: CASGPRFYGYTF; CDR3 DNA: TGTGCCAGCGGGCCCCGCTTCTATGGCTACACCTTC
J gene: TRBJ1-1; D gene: NA; clone size: NA; V gene: TRBV12-3/TRBV12-4; CDR3 protein: CASGFRGHTEAFF; CDR3 DNA: TGTGCTAGTGGTTTTCGGGGGCACACTGAAGCTTTCTTT
J gene: TRBJ2-5; D gene: NA; clone size: NA; V gene: TRBV20-1; CDR3 protein: CSAEGRRDQETQYF; CDR3 DNA: TGCAGTGCCGAGGGCAGGAGGGACCAAGAGACCCAGTACTTC
J gene: TRBJ2-7; D gene: NA; clone size: NA; V gene: TRBV24-1; CDR3 protein: CATSGALLGEQYF; CDR3 DNA: TGTGCCACCTCGGGAGCGCTATTAGGCGAGCAGTACTTC
J gene: TRBJ2-3; D gene: TRBD2; clone size: medium-sized; V gene: TRBV6-5; CDR3 protein: CASRTSRGGGGYKDTQYF; CDR3 DNA: TGTGCCAGCAGAACCTCCCGTGGGGGGGGAGGGTACAAGGATACGCAGTATTTT
J gene: TRBJ1-1; D gene: NA; clone size: NA; V gene: TRBV19; CDR3 protein: CASSMAGVMNTEAFF; CDR3 DNA: TGTGCCAGTAGTATGGCAGGGGTCATGAACACTGAAGCTTTCTTT
J gene: TRBJ2-7; D gene: NA; clone size: few; V gene: TRBV19; CDR3 protein: CASSLRGYEQYF; CDR3 DNA: TGTGCCAGTAGTCTCAGGGGCTACGAGCAGTACTTC
J gene: TRBJ2-1; D gene: TRBD2; clone size: few; V gene: TRBV5-6; CDR3 protein: CASSLILAGDNEQFF; CDR3 DNA: TGTGCCAGCAGCTTAATCCTAGCGGGAGACAATGAGCAGTTCTTC
J gene: TRBJ1-1; D gene: NA; clone size: few; V gene: TRBV11-1; CDR3 protein: CASSFRVVNTEAFF; CDR3 DNA: TGTGCCAGCAGCTTTCGGGTCGTGAACACTGAAGCTTTCTTT
J gene: TRBJ1-2; D gene: NA; clone size: few; V gene: TRBV18; CDR3 protein: CASSPEGRSYGYTF; CDR3 DNA: TGTGCCAGCTCACCAGAGGGGCGCAGCTATGGCTACACCTTC
J gene: TRBJ2-5; D gene: NA; clone size: few; V gene: TRBV29-1; CDR3 protein: CSVPTPGMETQYF; CDR3 DNA: TGCAGCGTACCTACCCCAGGGATGGAGACCCAGTACTTC
J gene: TRBJ1-4; D gene: NA; clone size: medium-sized; V gene: TRBV19; CDR3 protein: CASSREKLFF; CDR3 DNA: TGTGCCAGTAGTAGAGAAAAACTGTTTTTT
J gene: TRBJ1-2; D gene: TRBD1; clone size: NA; V gene: TRBV11-1; CDR3 protein: CASSSPITGDYGYTF; CDR3 DNA: TGTGCCAGCAGCTCACCGATAACAGGGGACTATGGCTACACCTTC
J gene: TRBJ1-1; D gene: NA; clone size: NA; V gene: TRBV30; CDR3 protein: CAWSKKGVWEAFF; CDR3 DNA: TGTGCCTGGAGTAAGAAAGGGGTCTGGGAAGCTTTCTTT
J gene: TRBJ2-6; D gene: NA; clone size: medium-sized; V gene: TRBV6-2/TRBV6-3; CDR3 protein: CASSYSSGANVLTF; CDR3 DNA: TGTGCCAGCAGTTACAGCTCTGGGGCCAACGTCCTGACTTTC
J gene: TRBJ2-3; D gene: TRBD1; clone size: NA; V gene: TRBV19; CDR3 protein: CASSLGQGEADTQYF; CDR3 DNA: TGTGCCAGTAGTCTGGGACAGGGGGAGGCAGATACGCAGTATTTT
J gene: TRBJ2-7; D gene: NA; clone size: NA; V gene: TRBV10-1; CDR3 protein: CATSAGVDEQYF; CDR3 DNA: TGCGCCACCTCGGCCGGGGTCGACGAGCAGTACTTC
J gene: TRBJ1-5; D gene: NA; clone size: once; V gene: TRBV12-3/TRBV12-4; CDR3 protein: CASSSTISSVSREVFNQPQHF; CDR3 DNA: TGTGCCAGCAGCTCCACAATCTCCTCAGTGTCAAGGGAGGTGTTCAACCAGCCCCAGCATTTT
J gene: TRBJ2-3; D gene: NA; clone size: medium-sized; V gene: TRBV27; CDR3 protein: CASSPRPSTDTQYF; CDR3 DNA: TGTGCCAGCAGTCCCCGCCCAAGCACAGATACGCAGTATTTT
J gene: TRBJ1-2; D gene: NA; clone size: once; V gene: TRBV20-1; CDR3 protein: CSAIFGTYGYTF; CDR3 DNA: TGCAGTGCCATTTTCGGTACCTATGGCTACACCTTC
J gene: TRBJ1-5; D gene: TRBD1; clone size: NA; V gene: TRBV20-1; CDR3 protein: CSARKGAANQPQHF; CDR3 DNA: TGCAGTGCTAGAAAGGGGGCAGCCAATCAGCCCCAGCATTTT
J gene: TRBJ2-7; D gene: NA; clone size: once; V gene: TRBV30; CDR3 protein: CAWKHVGEQYF; CDR3 DNA: TGTGCCTGGAAGCACGTGGGGGAACAGTACTTC
J gene: TRBJ2-7; D gene: TRBD1; clone size: medium-sized; V gene: TRBV6-1; CDR3 protein: CASSEGTGGYEQYF; CDR3 DNA: TGTGCCAGCAGTGAAGGGACAGGGGGCTACGAGCAGTACTTC